One and the same sample provided the 8 T cell receptor beta chains below, sequenced in a study of T cell responses to AZD1222 COVID-19 vaccine. Only in-frame clones appear in the TCRdb table, and some are missing; sequencing was by immunoSEQ multiplex PCR. The sample consists of tens of thousands of clones, more than 75% of them appearing once. This material consisted of peripheral blood, taken on day 0 of AZD1222 vaccination. These receptors were taken from an adult in good health.

CDR3 DNA sequence: TGTGCCAGCAGCCAAGAAGGACAGGTGAAACCTGGAAACACCATATATTTT. Translation gives CASSQEGQVKPGNTIYF. This chain connects TRBV3-1 (or the pseudogene TRBV3-2) to TRBJ1-3, with TRBD1 identical over 7 bases. The trim removed 0 bases at V and 2 bases at J, leaving 7 bases unmatched. From germline, CDR1 is LGHDT and CDR2 YNNKEL (reference sequence). The CDR3 extends over 17 amino acids.

This chain uses TRBV5-1 with TRBJ2-7; D uncertain. Deletions cut 3 bases from V and 3 bases from J, with 10 bases between. Germline values: CDR1 SGHRS, CDR2 YFSETQ. This CDR3 comprises 13 residues. The CDR3 region is CASSYAENYEQYF. The CDR3 coding sequence is TGCGCCAGCAGCTACGCTGAAAACTACGAGCAGTACTTC.

The chain links TRBV2 to TRBJ1-2; TRBD1 matches 11 bases. The CDR3 has 13 amino acids. Germline V gives CDR1 SNHLY, CDR2 FYNNEI. V trimming: 8 bases; J trimming: 3 bases; junction bases outside the gene matches: 2. This CDR3 reads CASGGQGDYGYTF. CDR3 coding DNA: TGTGCCAGCGGGGGACAGGGGGACTATGGCTACACCTTC.

The genes are TRBV7-9 and TRBJ1-2, with 9 nucleotides matching TRBD1. Trimming took 1 base from V and 3 from J; bases not matched to a gene: 9. From germline, CDR1 is SEHNR and CDR2 FQNEAQ (reference sequence). This CDR3 comprises 17 residues. The CDR3 protein is CASSLVGQGKKDYGYTF. As DNA, the CDR3 is TGTGCCAGCAGCTTAGTCGGACAGGGGAAAAAGGACTATGGCTACACCTTC. Full variable domain (rest looked up from reference TRBV7-9 and TRBJ1-2): DTGVSQNPRHKITKRGQNVTFRCDPISEHNRLYWYRQTLGQGPEFLTYFQNEAQLEKSRLLSDRFSAERPKGSFSTLEIQRTEQGDSAMYLCASSLVGQGKKDYGYTFGSGTRLTVV.

The chain is built from TRBV11-3 and TRBJ2-2, with no clear D. Germline loops: CDR1 SGHNT, CDR2 YENEEA. V was pared by 2 bases and J by 8 bases, with 9 bases between. This CDR3 spans 13 amino acids. CDR3: CASSLKRSGELFF. The CDR3 nucleotides are TGTGCCAGCAGCTTAAAAAGGTCTGGGGAGCTGTTTTTT.

The V and J genes are TRBV14 and TRBJ2-1; TRBD2 matches 12 bases. This CDR3 is 16 amino acids long. Germline V gives CDR1 SGHDN, CDR2 FVKESK. Losses at the gene ends were 5 bases for V and 8 bases for J; bases not matched to a gene: 10. The CDR3 coding sequence is TGTGCCAGCAGCAAACTAGCGGGAGGCTCCGGCTATGAGCAGTTCTTC. This gives the protein CASSKLAGGSGYEQFF.

The chain carries TRBV7-9 and TRBJ2-2, with 9 positions matching TRBD2. Per the germline V gene, CDR1 is SEHNR and CDR2 is FQNEAQ (reference sequence). The junction had 7 bases not matched to a gene; V was cut back by 2 bases and J by 6 bases. This CDR3 has 16 residues. This chain's CDR3 is CASSLYGLAGPGELFF. CDR3 DNA: TGTGCCAGCAGCTTATACGGGCTAGCGGGACCCGGGGAGCTGTTTTTT. Full variable domain (missing parts from reference TRBV7-9 and TRBJ2-2): DTGVSQNPRHKITKRGQNVTFRCDPISEHNRLYWYRQTLGQGPEFLTYFQNEAQLEKSRLLSDRFSAERPKGSFSTLEIQRTEQGDSAMYLCASSLYGLAGPGELFFGEGSRLTVL.

This rearrangement joins TRBV12-3 or TRBV12-4 to TRBJ2-1; D ambiguous. This CDR3 is built from 11 residues. The germline V and J ends were trimmed by 1 base and 9 bases, with 4 bases remaining between them. For the CDR3, the DNA is TGTGCCAGCAGTTTAGGGGTTGAGCAGTTCTTC. Protein sequence: CASSLGVEQFF.